Shown below are 11 T cell receptor beta chains from a single sample sequenced in a study of T cell clonality in common variable immunodeficiency. TCRdb's copy holds only in-frame clones and misses some; the assay was immunoSEQ multiplex PCR. This sample includes about 60,000 clones with no singletons; its ten biggest clones take up 1.6%. Sequenced material: peripheral blood mononuclear cells. All receptors derive from a person aged 18 to 70 in good health.

This clone was picked up many times. Coverage ceases 3 residues before the CDR3 finishes, and the germline J gene fills in the end. The chain uses TRBV11-2 and TRBJ2-2; D is ambiguous. With 1 base removed from V and 6 bases from J, the gap between germline ends came to 6 bases. The V gene's germline CDR1 is SGHAT and CDR2 FQNNGV. This CDR3 is built from 13 residues. Partial CDR3 DNA: TGTGCCAGCAGCTTAGTCAGGCCCGGGGAG. Its protein product is CASSLVRPGE. The whole CDR3 sequence is CASSLVRPGELFF.

At least ten counts were recorded for this clone. The CDR3 is CASSLAVSAGGRTGELFF. CDR3 bases read: TGTGCCAGCAGCTTAGCTGTTTCGGCGGGAGGGAGGACCGGGGAG. V and J are TRBV7-2 and TRBJ2-2; 9 bases are shared with TRBD2. The CDR3 extends 3 residues past the end of the read, so its final part is completed from the germline J gene. The V segment lost 0 bases and the J segment 5 bases; nucleotides outside the gene matches: 10. The germline V gene encodes CDR1 SGHTA and CDR2 FQGNSA. The CDR3 spans 18 residues.

This clone was seen at least ten times. The CDR3 end falls 3 residues outside the read, so it is completed with the germline J gene. The chain employs TRBV2 and TRBJ1-3; D not certain. The germline V gene encodes CDR1 SNHLY and CDR2 FYNNEI. The CDR3 sequence is 16 residues long. V gave up 2 bases and J gave up 0 bases, with 11 bases separating them. CDR3 in amino acids: CASSEFSNLSGNTIYF. Incomplete CDR3 DNA: TGTGCCAGCAGTGAATTCAGTAATCTCTCTGGAAACACC.

This clone was seen many times. The CDR3: CASSLVGAGNEKLFF. The covered CDR3 bases are TGTGCCAGCAGCTTGGTAGGGGCTGGGAATGAAAAA. This sequence joins TRBV7-9 and TRBJ1-4; D is perhaps TRBD1 (5 bases). The sequence runs out 3 residues before the end of the CDR3; the remainder is reconstructed from the germline J gene. The CDR3 has 15 amino acids. CDR1 is SEHNR, CDR2 FQNEAQ, per germline (reference sequence). V lost 3 bases, J lost 5 bases, and 13 bases lay in between.

This clone has a count of ten or more. The read falls 3 residues short of the CDR3 end, and the missing part is taken from the germline J gene. The chain recombines TRBV30 with TRBJ2-2; 7 bases are a match to TRBD1. The CDR3 extends over 17 amino acids. V was clipped by 3 bases and J by 5 bases; unmatched bases: 15. Germline V gene sequence: CDR1 GTSNPN, CDR2 SVGIG (reference sequence). CDR3 residues: CAWRRGPERGRTGELFF. CDR3 DNA, as far as it was read: TGTGCCTGGAGGCGAGGGCCTGAGAGGGGGCGAACCGGGGAG.

This clone was counted ten times or more. Read coverage stops 3 residues before the CDR3 terminus; the germline J gene supplies the remainder. V is TRBV20-1 and J is TRBJ2-3; 7 nucleotides line up with TRBD1. The CDR3 length is 13 residues. V dropped 4 bases and J dropped 2; count of bases not matched to a gene: 3. The germline V gene has CDR1 DFQATT and CDR2 SNEGSKA (reference sequence). CDR3 sequence reads: CSATGTATDTQYF. CDR3 bases read: TGCAGTGCTACCGGGACAGCCACAGATACG.

Many counts were recorded for this clone. Read sequence stops 3 residues before the CDR3 end, and the germline J gene provides the missing end. The chain is built from TRBV2 and TRBJ2-2; 8 bases match TRBD1. V was clipped by 6 bases and J by 5 bases; unmatched bases: 5. Germline values: CDR1 SNHLY, CDR2 FYNNEI. The length of the CDR3 is 14 residues. Here the CDR3 reads CASRGTGGTGELFF. CDR3 DNA (partial): TGTGCCAGCAGGGGTACAGGGGGGACCGGGGAG.

This clone occurred many times. The CDR3 end lies 3 residues beyond the end of the read and is filled in from the germline J gene. The chain links TRBV4-2 to TRBJ2-3; a weak D match, TRBD2 (6 bases). The CDR3 has 14 amino acids. The V end was cut by 5 bases, the J end by 3 bases, with 12 bases between. In germline, CDR1 is LGHNA, CDR2 YNFKEQ. Incomplete CDR3 DNA: TGTGCCAGCAGCGAGGAGGAGGGGACAGATACG. Translation gives CASSEEEGTDT. The full CDR3 reads CASSEEEGTDTQYF.

This clone was picked up many times. The read gets to within 3 residues of the CDR3 end, and the germline J gene fills in the rest. The chain carries TRBV20-1 and TRBJ2-1, with TRBD2 matching over 10 bases. V shed 0 bases and J 8 bases; nucleotides not matched to a gene: 7. This CDR3 is 15 amino acids long. Looked up from germline, CDR1 is DFQATT and CDR2 is SNEGSKA (reference sequence). CDR3 DNA (partial): TGCAGTGCTAGAGACCCAGCGGGAGGGCCCTATGAG. Protein product: CSARDPAGGPYE. The CDR3 as a whole reads CSARDPAGGPYEQFF.

This clone was detected many times. The sequenced fragment ends 3 residues before the CDR3 boundary, so the rest is inferred from the germline J gene. V usage is TRBV6-4 and J usage is TRBJ2-7, with TRBD2 identical over 9 bases. J gave up 3 bases and V 0 bases, and 6 bases lay outside the gene matches. From germline, CDR1 is MRHNA and CDR2 SNTAGT. There are 16 residues in the CDR3. CDR3 DNA (partial): TGTGCCAGCAGTGACTCGGCGGGAGGGAGCAGCTACGAG. Translating gives CASSDSAGGSSYE. The whole CDR3 sequence is CASSDSAGGSSYEQYF.

This clone was detected many times. Sequencing ends 3 residues short of the CDR3 end; the germline J gene provides the rest. The genes are TRBV5-6 and TRBJ1-4; weak D call: TRBD1 (6 bases). Germline V gene lookup returns CDR1 SGHDT and CDR2 YYEEEE. V shed 0 bases and J shed 7 bases, with 10 bases lying between them. The CDR3 is 14 amino acids. The CDR3 loop reads CASSLDREGEKLFF. The CDR3 DNA, read in part, is TGTGCCAGCAGCTTGGACAGGGAGGGTGAAAAA.